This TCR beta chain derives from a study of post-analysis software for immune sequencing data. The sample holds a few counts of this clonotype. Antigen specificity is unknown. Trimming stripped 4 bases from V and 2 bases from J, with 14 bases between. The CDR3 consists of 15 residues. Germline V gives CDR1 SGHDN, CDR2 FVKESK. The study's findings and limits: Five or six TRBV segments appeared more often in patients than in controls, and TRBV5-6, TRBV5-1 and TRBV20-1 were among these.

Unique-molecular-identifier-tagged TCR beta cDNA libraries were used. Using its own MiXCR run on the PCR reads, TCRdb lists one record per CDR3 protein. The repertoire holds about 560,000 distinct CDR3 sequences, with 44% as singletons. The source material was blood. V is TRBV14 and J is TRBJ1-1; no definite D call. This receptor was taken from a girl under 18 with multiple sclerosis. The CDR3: CASSPIWTANTEAFF. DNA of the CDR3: TGTGCCAGCAGCCCCATATGGACGGCAAACACTGAAGCTTTCTTT.